This TCR beta chain is drawn from a study of control samples from healthy donors and cancer patients. Comment on this clone: Other nucleotide sequences in the sample specify the same CDR3.

This table comes from immunoSEQ multiplex PCR, and its TCRdb copy is limited to in-frame clones, with some not included. The sample has 200,000 or so clones, roughly 94% seen once. This receptor was identified in a man aged 45-65 years in good health. The sequenced material came from blood.

The CDR3 is CATRGTANTGELFF. CDR3 nucleotide sequence: TGTGCCACCAGAGGGACGGCGAACACCGGGGAGCTGTTTTTT. This rearrangement joins TRBV24-1 to TRBJ2-2, with D tentatively TRBD1 or TRBD2 (5 bases each). The CDR3 totals 14 residues. Trimming stripped 7 bases from V and 0 bases from J, with 8 bases between. Looked up from germline, CDR1 is KGHDR and CDR2 is SFDVKD.